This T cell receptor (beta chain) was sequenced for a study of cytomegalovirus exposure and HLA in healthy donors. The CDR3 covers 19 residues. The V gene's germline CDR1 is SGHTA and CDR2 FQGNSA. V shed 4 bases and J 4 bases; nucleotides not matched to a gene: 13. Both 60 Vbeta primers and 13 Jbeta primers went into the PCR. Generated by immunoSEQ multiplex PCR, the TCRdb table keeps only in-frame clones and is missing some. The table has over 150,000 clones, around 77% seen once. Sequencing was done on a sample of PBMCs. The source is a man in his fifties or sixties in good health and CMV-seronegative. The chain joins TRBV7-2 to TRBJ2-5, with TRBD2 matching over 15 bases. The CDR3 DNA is TGTGCCAGCAGCTACTTCCCGGCAGGACTAGCGGGGGGGCTAGAGACCCAGTACTTC. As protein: CASSYFPAGLAGGLETQYF.